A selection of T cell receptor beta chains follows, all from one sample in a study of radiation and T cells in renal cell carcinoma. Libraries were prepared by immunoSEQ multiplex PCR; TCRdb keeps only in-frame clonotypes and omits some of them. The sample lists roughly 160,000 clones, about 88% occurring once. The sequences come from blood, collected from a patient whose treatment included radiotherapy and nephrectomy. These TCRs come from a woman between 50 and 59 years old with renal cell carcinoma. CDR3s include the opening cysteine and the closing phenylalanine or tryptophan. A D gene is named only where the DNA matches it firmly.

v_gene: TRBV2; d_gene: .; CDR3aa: CASSEALGGTEAFF
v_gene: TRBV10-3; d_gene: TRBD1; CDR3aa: CAISEGQGETQYF
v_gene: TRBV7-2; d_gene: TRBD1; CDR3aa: CASSLAQGALNYGYTF
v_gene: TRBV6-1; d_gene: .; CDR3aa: CASSEGRTTLGTEAFF
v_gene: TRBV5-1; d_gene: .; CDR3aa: CASSLDMLGWETQYF
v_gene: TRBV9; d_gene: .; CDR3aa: CASSQVGLNTEAFF
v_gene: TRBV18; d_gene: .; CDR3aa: CASSPGSGSYGYTF
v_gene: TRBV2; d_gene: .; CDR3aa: CASTRDPQETQYF
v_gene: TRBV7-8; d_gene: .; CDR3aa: CASSSHRAKNSPLHF
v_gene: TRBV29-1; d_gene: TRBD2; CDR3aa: CSVSGTSFEQFF
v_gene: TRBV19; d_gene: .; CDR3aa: CASSIGGSLNEKLFF
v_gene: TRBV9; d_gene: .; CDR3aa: CASSVPGAGNTIYF
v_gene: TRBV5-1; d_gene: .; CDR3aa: CASSLTADTNYGYTF
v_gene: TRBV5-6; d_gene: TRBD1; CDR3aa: CASSPDRGMGAFF
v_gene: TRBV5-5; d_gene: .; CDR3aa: CASSLDLSYEQYF
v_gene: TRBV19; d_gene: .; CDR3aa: CASIRTLGSGVGTGELFF
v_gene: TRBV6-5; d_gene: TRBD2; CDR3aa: CASSSSSGGQETQYF
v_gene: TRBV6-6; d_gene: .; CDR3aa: CASSPNSGHSWETQYF
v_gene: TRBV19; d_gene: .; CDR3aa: CASIQRPGYTEAFF
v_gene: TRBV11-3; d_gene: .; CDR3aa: CASSLLEGEQFF
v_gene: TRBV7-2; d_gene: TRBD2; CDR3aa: CASSELAGSYEQYF
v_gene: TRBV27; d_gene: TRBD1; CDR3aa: CASSKGQGFEQYF
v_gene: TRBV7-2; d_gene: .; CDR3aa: CASSLAFYEQYF
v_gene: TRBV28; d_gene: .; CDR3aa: CASRGGPPNGYTF
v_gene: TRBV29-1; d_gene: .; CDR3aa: CSVPTWMGYTF
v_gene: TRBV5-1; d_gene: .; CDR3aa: CASSLEASTNTEAFF
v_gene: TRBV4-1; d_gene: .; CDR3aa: CASSQEAGAQYF
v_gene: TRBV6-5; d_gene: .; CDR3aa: CASSYLNEKLFF
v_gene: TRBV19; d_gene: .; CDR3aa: CASSPYSSSRPEAFF
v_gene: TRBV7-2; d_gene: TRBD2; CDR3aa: CASSPLGGGVTDTQYF
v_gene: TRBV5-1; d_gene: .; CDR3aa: CASSEMDIDTEAFF
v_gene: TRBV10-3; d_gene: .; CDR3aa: CAISETGQSSNSPLHF
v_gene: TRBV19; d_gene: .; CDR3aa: CASILGGGTNEKLFF
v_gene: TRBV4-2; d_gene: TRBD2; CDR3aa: CASSPLAGTSYEQYF
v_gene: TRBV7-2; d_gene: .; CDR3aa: CASSLNGGLDEQYF
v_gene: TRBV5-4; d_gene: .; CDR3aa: CASSSGLGGRGGNEQFF
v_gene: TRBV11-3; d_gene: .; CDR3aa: CASSTLNTEAFF
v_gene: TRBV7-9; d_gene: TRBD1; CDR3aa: CASSLAEGGGYTF
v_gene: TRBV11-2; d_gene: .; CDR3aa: CASSLRGARIQYF
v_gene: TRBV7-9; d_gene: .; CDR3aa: CASSLEAGELFF
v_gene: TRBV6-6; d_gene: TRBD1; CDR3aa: CASSPPRGQNEKLFF
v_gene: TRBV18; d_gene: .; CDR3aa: CASSPLDGGPIFRASTDTQYF
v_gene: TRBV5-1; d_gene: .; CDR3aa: CASSPEGSGANVLTF
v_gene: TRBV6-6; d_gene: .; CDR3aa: CASSARYPIYF
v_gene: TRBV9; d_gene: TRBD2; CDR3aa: CASSVGLAGRYEQYF
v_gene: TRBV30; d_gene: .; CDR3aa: CAWSNGGLDIQYF
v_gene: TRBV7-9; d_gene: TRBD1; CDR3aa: CASSVPGTGGPRLFF
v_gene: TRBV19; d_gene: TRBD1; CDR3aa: CASSIDRDRYQPQHF
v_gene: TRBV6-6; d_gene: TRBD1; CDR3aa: CASMLGQGYQPQHF
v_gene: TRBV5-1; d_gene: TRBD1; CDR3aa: CASSGTGGPTEAFF
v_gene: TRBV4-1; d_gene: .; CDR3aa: CASSQDLGAYGYTF
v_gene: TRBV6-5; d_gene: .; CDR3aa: CASSYSVARSDEQFF
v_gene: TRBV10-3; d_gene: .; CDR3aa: CAISATGNLGNTIYF
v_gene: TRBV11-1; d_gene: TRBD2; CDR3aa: CASIPGLAGVYEQYF